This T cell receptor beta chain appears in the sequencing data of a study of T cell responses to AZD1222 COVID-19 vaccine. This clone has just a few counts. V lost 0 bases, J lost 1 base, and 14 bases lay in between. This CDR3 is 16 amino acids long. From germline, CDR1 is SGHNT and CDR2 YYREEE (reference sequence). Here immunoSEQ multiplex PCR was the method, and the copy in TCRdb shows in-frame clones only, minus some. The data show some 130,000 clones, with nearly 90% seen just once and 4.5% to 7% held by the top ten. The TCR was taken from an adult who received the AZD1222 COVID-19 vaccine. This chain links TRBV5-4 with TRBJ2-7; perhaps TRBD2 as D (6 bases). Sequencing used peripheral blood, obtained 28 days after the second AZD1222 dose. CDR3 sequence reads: CASSLGGASVSYEQYF. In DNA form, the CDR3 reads TGTGCCAGCAGCTTGGGTGGGGCTAGCGTATCCTACGAGCAGTACTTC. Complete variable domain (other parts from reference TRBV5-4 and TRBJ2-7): ETGVTQSPTHLIKTRGQQVTLRCSSQSGHNTVSWYQQALGQGPQFIFQYYREEENGRGNFPPRFSGLQFPNYSSELNVNALELDDSALYLCASSLGGASVSYEQYFGPGTRLTVT.